Below, 20 T cell receptor beta chains from the same sample are listed, as sequenced in a study of shared clonotypes between healthy human individuals. Assay: immunoSEQ multiplex PCR; the TCRdb copy retains only in-frame clones and omits some. The sample includes 650,000 to 700,000 clones, 90% seen only once; the top ten take about a third. Material: memory CD8+ T cells from PBMCs. Subset meaning: CD45RO+ cells pooled with CCR7-negative TemRA cells. The receptor source for this set is a man between 18 and 29 years old in good health. Some clones in this sample may be carry-over from other donors' samples.

A remark on this clone: One junction end disagrees with the germline gene, perhaps due to a read error. The chain recombines TRBV5-1 with TRBJ2-7, with D uncertain. Germline CDR1 reads SGHRS; CDR2 reads YFSETQ. The CDR3 consists of 15 residues. The CDR3 DNA follows: TGTGCCAGCAGCCAGACATTTGCCAGCTCCTACGAGCAGTACTTC. Protein sequence: CASSQTFASSYEQYF.

The chain employs TRBV29-1 and TRBJ1-1, with 8 bases that match TRBD1. J lost 4 bases, V lost 2 bases, and 27 bases had no gene match. The CDR3 sequence is 21 residues long. The germline CDR1 and CDR2 sequences are SQVTM and ANQGSEA. The CDR3 region has the DNA TGCAGCGTTGAATTTCCACTACTCACATACAGGGGGGCAGCGGGAAGCACTGAAGCTTTCTTT. It specifies CSVEFPLLTYRGAAGSTEAFF. The full variable domain, completed using reference TRBV29-1 and TRBJ1-1, is SAVISQKPSRDICQRGTSLTIQCQVDSQVTMMFWYRQQPGQSLTLIATANQGSEATYESGFVIDKFPISRPNLTFSTLTVSNMSPEDSSIYLCSVEFPLLTYRGAAGSTEAFFGQGTRLTVV.

This chain joins TRBV6-5 and TRBJ1-2; D call uncertain. Germline CDR1 reads MNHEY; CDR2 reads SVGAGI. Trimming cost V 1 base and J 5 bases, with 8 bases left between them. The CDR3 runs 13 residues. The CDR3 DNA reads TGTGCCAGCAGTTACTATCAGAATTATGGCTACACCTTC. Protein: CASSYYQNYGYTF.

The V call is TRBV10-3, the J call TRBJ1-4; D possibly corresponds to TRBD1 (5 bases). This CDR3 contains 14 residues. Per the germline V gene, CDR1 is ENHRY and CDR2 is SYGVKD. Between the trimmed V and J ends, which lost 6 bases and 0 bases, there was a span of 8 bases. CDR3 nucleotides: TGTGCCATCAGGGGGGGATCAACTAATGAAAAACTGTTTTTT. Its translation: CAIRGGSTNEKLFF.

V is TRBV28 and J is TRBJ2-3; no reliable D call. CDR1 is MDHEN, CDR2 SYDVKM, per germline. CDR3 length equals 11 residues. Trimming pared 4 bases from V and 7 bases from J, leaving 6 bases between. CDR3 sequence reads: CASSSPHTQYF. CDR3 sequence (DNA): TGTGCCAGCAGTTCGCCCCATACGCAGTATTTT.

J is TRBJ1-4 and V is TRBV6-5; 9 nucleotides line up with TRBD1. There are 16 residues in the CDR3. Germline V gene lookup returns CDR1 MNHEY and CDR2 SVGAGI. J lost 0 bases, V lost 2 bases, and 1 base had no gene match. CDR3 sequence: CASSYGQGTTNEKLFF. CDR3 bases: TGTGCCAGCAGTTACGGACAGGGGACAACTAATGAAAAACTGTTTTTT.

V and J are TRBV13 and TRBJ2-3, with D uncertain. The germline gives CDR1 PRHDT, CDR2 FYEKMQ (reference sequence). V lost 3 bases to trimming and J lost 7 bases, with 8 bases between them. The CDR3 has 12 residues. CDR3 DNA sequence: TGTGCCAGCAGCTTCCACATGAATACGCAGTATTTT. This translates into CASSFHMNTQYF.

The gene calls are TRBV7-9 and TRBJ2-1; a possible D gene is TRBD2 (5 bases). The ends were cut back, 5 bases at V and 4 bases at J, with 12 bases in the middle. Germline V lookup: CDR1 SEHNR, CDR2 FQNEAQ (reference sequence). The CDR3 sequence is 14 residues long. CDR3: CASSVSRGYNEQFF. The CDR3, as DNA: TGTGCCAGCAGCGTGAGCCGGGGATACAATGAGCAGTTCTTC.

The chain links TRBV27 to TRBJ1-4; D perhaps matches TRBD1 (5 bases). The CDR3 sequence is 14 residues long. V shed 2 bases and J shed 8 bases, with 12 bases lying between them. Germline V CDR1 and CDR2: MNHEY, SMNVEV (reference sequence). Here the CDR3 DNA reads TGTGCCAGCAGTTTAAGGACAACGGGGGAAAAACTGTTTTTT. It yields the protein CASSLRTTGEKLFF.

This CDR3 is CASSTTGWGTDTQYF. The CDR3 nucleotides are TGTGCCAGCAGCACTACAGGTTGGGGCACAGATACGCAGTATTTT. The chain has TRBV7-3 and TRBJ2-3; D might be TRBD1 (5 bases). Germline-derived CDR1 and CDR2 are SGHTA and FQGTGA. This CDR3 has 15 amino acids. The ends were cut back, 5 bases at V and 1 base at J, with 13 bases in the middle.

This clone has only one observation. The chain joins TRBV19 to TRBJ2-7; perhaps TRBD1 as D (5 bases). Deletions cut 3 bases from V and 4 bases from J, with 16 bases between. The CDR3 is 15 amino acids. Germline values: CDR1 LNHDA, CDR2 SQIVND (reference sequence). CDR3 residues: CASSIGQGPLYEQYF. The DNA of the CDR3 is TGTGCCAGTAGTATTGGGCAGGGCCCCCTTTACGAGCAGTACTTC.

This rearrangement joins TRBV15 to TRBJ2-1, with D possibly TRBD1 on 5 matching bases. The CDR3 runs to 14 residues. V was trimmed by 6 bases and J by 0 bases, leaving 9 bases between them. CDR1 is LNHNV and CDR2 is YYDKDF in the germline V gene (reference sequence). CDR3 residues: CATSAGYSYNEQFF. CDR3 sequence (DNA): TGTGCCACCAGTGCAGGGTACTCCTACAATGAGCAGTTCTTC. Drawing the rest from reference TRBV15 and TRBJ2-1, the complete variable domain is DAMVIQNPRYQVTQFGKPVTLSCSQTLNHNVMYWYQQKSSQAPKLLFHYYDKDFNNEADTPDNFQSRRPNTSFCFLDIRSPGLGDTAMYLCATSAGYSYNEQFFGPGTRLTVL.

The chain has TRBV5-1 and TRBJ2-1; 9 nucleotides agree with TRBD2. Germline trimming cut 3 bases from V and 5 bases from J; bases unmatched to any gene: 12. The CDR3 contains 17 residues. Germline assignment: CDR1 SGHRS and CDR2 YFSETQ. The CDR3 bases are TGCGCCAGCAGCTGGACCTTAGCGGGGGCCAACGACAATGAGCAGTTCTTC. Translating it yields CASSWTLAGANDNEQFF.

V is TRBV9 and J is TRBJ1-2; 7 nucleotides match TRBD1. Germline V gene lookup returns CDR1 SGDLS and CDR2 YYNGEE. This CDR3 is built from 17 residues. Trimming at V came to 3 bases and at J to 4 bases, leaving 15 bases not matched to a gene. CDR3 nucleotide sequence: TGTGCCAGCAGCGCGATGCGGGTGACAGGGCGGGTCTATGGCTACACCTTC. Its protein is CASSAMRVTGRVYGYTF.

The V and J genes are TRBV28 and TRBJ2-5; no clear D. Deletions cut 7 bases from V and 2 bases from J, with 17 bases between. The germline V gene encodes CDR1 MDHEN and CDR2 SYDVKM. The CDR3 consists of 15 residues. The CDR3 region is CASTHLLSAQETQYF. DNA of the CDR3: TGTGCCAGCACCCACTTACTCTCGGCGCAAGAGACCCAGTACTTC.

The V and J genes are TRBV28 and TRBJ2-3; TRBD1 matches at 9 bases. Germline V gives CDR1 MDHEN, CDR2 SYDVKM. The V segment lost 6 bases and the J segment 0 bases; nucleotides outside the gene matches: 7. This CDR3 is 16 amino acids long. The CDR3 here is CASSRTGDLSTDTQYF. The CDR3 DNA reads as TGTGCCAGCAGCCGGACAGGGGACTTGAGCACAGATACGCAGTATTTT.

This clone was seen at least ten times. This chain joins TRBV5-6 and TRBJ2-1, with 11 bases lining up with TRBD2. The CDR3 extends over 17 amino acids. Germline V gene sequence: CDR1 SGHDT, CDR2 YYEEEE. V lost 4 bases to trimming and J lost 9 bases; unmatched junction nucleotides: 15. CDR3 DNA sequence: TGTGCCAGCAGCCACGGGGAGGGTAGCGGGAGGGCCCCTGAGCAGTTCTTC. This codes for CASSHGEGSGRAPEQFF.

The gene calls are TRBV27 and TRBJ1-2, with D perhaps TRBD1 (6 bases). Trimming shortened V by 3 bases and J by 7 bases, and 15 bases separated the two germline ends. CDR3 size: 14 residues. Germline V gene lookup returns CDR1 MNHEY and CDR2 SMNVEV (reference sequence). The CDR3 reads CASSFIGGGGGYTF. CDR3 coding DNA: TGTGCCAGCAGTTTTATCGGAGGGGGAGGTGGCTACACCTTC.

The chain links TRBV27 to TRBJ2-7, with a weak D call TRBD1 (6 bases). V was clipped by 8 bases and J by 6 bases, with 17 bases between them. Germline lookup yields CDR1 MNHEY and CDR2 SMNVEV (reference sequence). This CDR3 is built from 13 residues. CDR3 bases: TGTGCCAGCCGCCCCAAGGGGGATGCCGAGCAGTACTTC. This encodes CASRPKGDAEQYF.

The genes are TRBV4-1 and TRBJ2-7, with a possible D match to TRBD1 (5 bases). Trimming removed 7 bases from V and 4 bases from J, with 20 bases in between. This CDR3 has 15 residues. Germline V gives CDR1 MGHRA, CDR2 YSYEKL. The CDR3 reads CASTPAAGKGYEQYF. CDR3 bases: TGCGCCAGCACGCCCGCGGCAGGGAAGGGTTACGAGCAGTACTTC.